The 12 T cell receptor beta chains below all came from one sample that was sequenced in a study of OX40 agonist ivuxolimab in advanced cancers. Assay: immunoSEQ multiplex PCR; the TCRdb copy retains only in-frame clones and omits some. The top ten clones hold approximately 11% of a sample with about 46,000 clones, more than 85% of them seen once. The source was CD4+ or CD8+ T cells sorted from blood, collected in a trial of the OX40 agonist ivuxolimab. All receptors come from an adult with an advanced solid tumor such as melanoma, head and neck, liver or kidney cancer.

The chain combines TRBV11-2 with TRBJ2-3; D gene uncertain. Trimming took off 4 bases at V and 3 bases at J, with 8 bases between the two ends. The CDR3 runs 13 residues. Germline CDR1 reads SGHAT; CDR2 reads FQNNGV. The CDR3: CASSYRQTDTQYF. The DNA for the CDR3 is TGTGCCAGCAGCTACCGACAAACAGATACGCAGTATTTT.

This clone was seen only a few times. The chain combines TRBV9 with TRBJ1-5; no reliable D call. The CDR3 consists of 13 residues. V gave up 3 bases and J gave up 1 base, with 5 bases separating them. From germline, CDR1 is SGDLS and CDR2 YYNGEE. The CDR3: CASSATSNQPQHF. DNA of the CDR3: TGTGCCAGCAGCGCGACAAGCAATCAGCCCCAGCATTTT.

This chain connects TRBV19 to TRBJ1-1; TRBD1 is a possible D gene (5 bases). V shed 7 bases and J shed 0 bases, with 12 bases lying between them. Germline V gene data show CDR1 as LNHDA and CDR2 as SQIVND (reference sequence). This CDR3 spans 14 amino acids. The CDR3 here is CASTLGRMNTEAFF. CDR3 DNA sequence: TGTGCCAGTACCTTGGGACGCATGAACACTGAAGCTTTCTTT.

The V and J genes are TRBV13 and TRBJ1-2; maybe TRBD1 (6 bases). This CDR3 comprises 12 residues. Germline CDR1 PRHDT, CDR2 FYEKMQ (reference sequence). V dropped 5 bases and J dropped 6 bases, with 10 bases sitting between them. The CDR3 loop reads CASSTRGDGYTF. CDR3 coding DNA: TGTGCCAGCAGCACGAGGGGGGATGGCTACACCTTC.

CDR3 nucleotides: TGTGCCAGCAGCTTGTTGTGGACAGGGAACGGCTACACCTTC. Protein: CASSLLWTGNGYTF. The chain carries TRBV9 and TRBJ1-2, with 8 bases that match TRBD1. Germline lookup yields CDR1 SGDLS and CDR2 YYNGEE. With 4 bases clipped from V and 8 bases from J, the junction kept 10 bases outside the gene matches. The CDR3 runs to 14 residues.

The V and J genes are TRBV7-2 and TRBJ1-1; D gene uncertain. Germline assignment: CDR1 SGHTA and CDR2 FQGNSA. V dropped 3 bases and J dropped 4 bases, with 9 bases sitting between them. CDR3 length equals 13 residues. Here the CDR3 reads CASSFPSPTEAFF. The DNA for the CDR3 is TGTGCCAGCAGCTTCCCGTCACCCACTGAAGCTTTCTTT.

As concerns this clone: Compared with germline, one end of the junction differs, possibly owing to a read error. The sample has other DNA sequences that encode this CDR3 too. V is TRBV4-1 and J is TRBJ1-5; tentatively, D is TRBD1 (5 bases). The CDR3 runs to 15 residues. The germline V gene has CDR1 MGHRA and CDR2 YSYEKL. The CDR3 here is CASSQRDLGNQPQHF. In DNA form, the CDR3 reads TGCGCCAGCAGCCAACGGGACCTAGGGAATCAGCCTCAGCATTTT.

CDR3 protein: CASSYSRDQPQHF. CDR3 DNA: TGTGCCAGCAGTTACAGTCGGGATCAGCCCCAGCATTTT. V and J are TRBV6-6 and TRBJ1-5; no reliable D call. V lost 2 bases and J lost 5, with 7 bases in between. The CDR3 runs to 13 residues. CDR1 MNHNY and CDR2 SVGAGI come from the germline V gene (reference sequence).

The rearrangement uses TRBV27 and TRBJ2-2; tentative D call: TRBD2 (7 bases). This CDR3 has 16 residues. Trimming removed 6 bases at V and 0 bases at J, with 14 bases between. The germline CDR1 and CDR2 sequences are MNHEY and SMNVEV (reference sequence). The CDR3 loop reads CASSRRGAANTGELFF. The CDR3 DNA follows: TGTGCCAGCAGCCGCCGGGGGGCCGCGAACACCGGGGAGCTGTTTTTT.

The table lists this clone with a few counts. The chain recombines TRBV30 with TRBJ2-3, with 14 bases fitting TRBD2. From germline, CDR1 is GTSNPN and CDR2 SVGIG (reference sequence). V shed 1 base, J shed 4 bases, and the junction held 13 bases outside the gene matches. The CDR3 is made up of 19 amino acids. The CDR3 region is CAWSALDMGLAGEPDTQYF. In DNA, the CDR3 is TGTGCCTGGAGTGCCCTTGATATGGGACTAGCGGGGGAGCCAGATACGCAGTATTTT. Using reference TRBV30 and TRBJ2-3 for the parts outside the CDR3, the full variable domain is SQTIHQWPATLVQPVGSPLSLECTVEGTSNPNLYWYRQAAGRGLQLLFYSVGIGQISSEVPQNLSASRPQDRQFILSSKKLLLSDSGFYLCAWSALDMGLAGEPDTQYFGPGTRLTVL.

The V and J genes are TRBV2 and TRBJ1-4; D is possibly TRBD1 (5 bases). There are 14 residues in the CDR3. Looked up from germline, CDR1 is SNHLY and CDR2 is FYNNEI. V was clipped by 6 bases and J by 6 bases, with 14 bases between them. CDR3 sequence reads: CASRVTGGDEKLFF. For the CDR3, the DNA is TGTGCCAGCAGGGTTACCGGGGGGGATGAAAAACTGTTTTTT.

This clone is a singleton in its sample. This chain uses TRBV29-1 with TRBJ2-7; a weak D match, TRBD1 (5 bases). The CDR3 is 15 residues long. Germline lookup yields CDR1 SQVTM and CDR2 ANQGSEA. Trimming cost V 5 bases and J 3 bases, with 20 bases left between them. The CDR3 nucleotides read TGCAGCGTTCGGAAGACAGCATCGAATGACTACGAGCAGTACTTC. It translates to CSVRKTASNDYEQYF.